This T cell receptor (beta chain) originates from a study of T cell repertoires in cytomegalovirus infection. Study background: Newly reported HLA-C-restricted and thoroughly characterized HLA-B-restricted CMV epitopes were employed. The public TCR beta signatures pointed to both CMV infection and matching HLA type.

Study conclusions and caveats: HLA-C-restricted CMV clonotypes gave the most frequent clonotype in two of eight donors. There were carriers of CMV plus the relevant HLA, and cumulative public TCR beta family frequency identified them.

TCRdb reanalysed the reads using MiXCR and keeps one entry per CDR3 protein. The data hold about 920,000 distinct CDR3 sequences, with roughly 30% observed a single time. Trimming removed 3 bases from V and 6 bases from J; junction bases left unmatched: 5. This CDR3 region has 15 residues. CDR1 and CDR2 from the germline V gene are SGHTA and FQGNSA. Many counts were recorded for this clonotype. Its antigen remains unidentified. The sample here was cultured CD8+ T cells from PBMCs, taken from culture after CMV antigen stimulation. The clonotype comes from a human donor in good health (CMV status not recorded). Some clones in this sample may be carry-over from other donors' samples. The chain carries TRBV7-2 and TRBJ1-6, with 7 bases lining up with TRBD1. CDR3 nucleotides: TGTGCCAGCAGCTTGCGGGACAGTAGTAATTCACCCCTCCACTTT. Its protein is CASSLRDSSNSPLHF. The complete variable domain, with remaining parts taken from reference TRBV7-2 and TRBJ1-6, reads GAGVSQSPSNKVTEKGKDVELRCDPISGHTALYWYRQSLGQGLEFLIYFQGNSAPDKSGLPSDRFSAERTGGSVSTLTIQRTQQEDSAVYLCASSLRDSSNSPLHFGNGTRLTVT.